The rows below give T cell receptor beta chains drawn from one sample of a study of CD8 T cells in ankylosing spondylitis. TCRdb called the 5' RACE reads again in MiXCR, with one record for every CDR3 protein. This table holds about 360,000 distinct CDR3 sequences, 20% found once. Sequenced: blood, either unsorted or a sorted T cell fraction (not recorded which). The origin of the receptors is a male donor with ankylosing spondylitis or in good health (not recorded which). The CDR3 runs from the conserved cysteine through the conserved F or W.

v_call cdr3_aa
TRBV9 CASSGEAAYNEQFF
TRBV4-1 CASSQEVGGDIQYF
TRBV7-2 CASSLEDRPPYNEQFF
TRBV3-1 CASSQDRTIMDTQYF
TRBV6-5 CASSYRAGTVNYGYTF
TRBV28 CASTFPGTGSTDTQYF
TRBV13 CASSSRGTEIYNEQFF
TRBV7-9 CASSSGRSRYNEQFF
TRBV12-3/TRBV12-4 CASSQGYGYTF
TRBV29-1 CSVEGMGGRYEQYF
TRBV7-2 CASSFVSGGQETQYF
TRBV7-8 CASRGTVTSLYF
TRBV27 CASSDTPGASYNEQFF
TRBV9 CASSVVGLNQETQYF
TRBV3-1 CASSRAGENNEQFF
TRBV2 CASTTGAGMMAFF
TRBV7-2 CASCQTRGRNEKLFF
TRBV29-1 CSVDGLGSKETQYF
TRBV10-3 CAISEPGREGEQYF
TRBV7-9 CASSPRTSGGTNNEQFF
TRBV5-5 CASRADRGETEAFF
TRBV7-8 CASSIRQGSYTGELFF
TRBV29-1 CSARGTPYEQYF
TRBV4-1 CASSQVAWGPYEQYF
TRBV29-1 CSVEQGGETYEQYF
TRBV10-3 CAISEGGQGEYYEQYF
TRBV3-1 CASSLDGTPSSYEQYF